One and the same sample provided the 18 T cell receptor beta chains below, sequenced in a study of CD8 T cells in ankylosing spondylitis. These receptors' antigens are unknown. TCRdb ran MiXCR on the 5' RACE reads and lists one entry per CDR3 protein. This sample has a few hundred thousand distinct CDR3 sequences, with 6.5% to 10% found just once. Overall study results and limits: Roughly 8 highly homologous variants made up a TCR beta motif, and this motif appeared characteristic of ankylosing spondylitis blood.

Sample: blood, either unsorted or a sorted T cell fraction (not recorded which). All receptors come from a male donor with ankylosing spondylitis.

The chain joins TRBV12-3 or TRBV12-4 to TRBJ1-2, with 9 nucleotides matching TRBD1. With V trimmed by 4 bases and J by 6 bases, 12 bases remained unmatched. The CDR3 covers 16 residues. The CDR3 reads CASSSRDRVEVDGYTF. The CDR3 DNA sequence: TGTGCCAGCAGTTCCCGGGACAGGGTCGAAGTAGATGGCTACACCTTC.

On this clonotype itself: The junction shows a germline mismatch at one end, possibly a read error. The chain joins TRBV7-7 to TRBJ2-1; 12 nucleotides match TRBD1. CDR3 size: 14 residues. The germline CDR1 and CDR2 sequences are SSHAT and FNYEAQ (reference sequence). This CDR3 reads CASSAGQGADEQFF. The CDR3 DNA reads as TGTGCTAGCAGCGCGGGACAGGGGGCTGATGAGCAGTTCTTC. The variable domain in full, completed from reference TRBV7-7 and TRBJ2-1, reads GAGVSQSPRYKVTKRGQDVTLRCDPISSHATLYWYQQALGQGPEFLTYFNYEAQPDKSGLPSDRFSAERPEGSISTLTIQRTEQRDSAMYRCASSAGQGADEQFFGPGTRLTVL.

This rearrangement joins TRBV12-3 or TRBV12-4 to TRBJ1-6, with D perhaps TRBD1 (5 bases). Trimming took 8 bases from V and 3 from J, leaving 11 bases between them. The CDR3 loop spans 14 amino acids. The CDR3: CASQPGRYNSPLHF. Written as DNA, the CDR3 is TGTGCCAGCCAACCGGGACGCTATAATTCACCCCTCCACTTT.

This clonotype was counted between two and nine times. This sequence joins TRBV12-3 or TRBV12-4 and TRBJ2-7, with 7 nucleotides matching TRBD2. The CDR3 loop spans 13 amino acids. V was pared by 6 bases and J by 2 bases, with 4 bases of the junction left unmatched. The DNA of the CDR3 is TGTGCCAGCAGCTCCGGGACTACCTACGAGCAGTACTTC. Translated: CASSSGTTYEQYF.

The sample holds a few counts of this clonotype. The chain joins TRBV9 to TRBJ1-4, with D possibly TRBD1 on 6 matching bases. The V gene's germline CDR1 is SGDLS and CDR2 YYNGEE. This CDR3 has 15 amino acids. V was cut by 3 bases and J by 6 bases, with 15 bases left in between. The CDR3 sequence is CASSALQGTDEKLFF. CDR3 sequence (DNA): TGTGCCAGCAGCGCTCTACAGGGTACAGATGAAAAACTGTTTTTT.

CDR3 protein: CSAARTGANTEAFF. The CDR3 DNA reads TGCAGCGCCGCTAGGACAGGGGCGAACACTGAAGCTTTCTTT. This chain links TRBV29-1 with TRBJ1-1, with TRBD1 matching over 9 bases. With 7 bases clipped from V and 1 base from J, the junction kept 7 bases outside the gene matches. The CDR3 runs 14 residues. The germline V gene has CDR1 SQVTM and CDR2 ANQGSEA.

This rearrangement joins TRBV18 to TRBJ2-2; D is undetermined. V was shortened by 2 bases and J by 4 bases, with 14 bases between the two germline ends. The CDR3 covers 16 residues. Germline CDR1 and CDR2: KGHSH and LQKENI. Written as DNA, the CDR3 is TGTGCCAGCTCACCAATGGCGAGAGCCGCCACCGGGGAGCTGTTTTTT. Protein sequence: CASSPMARAATGELFF.

There are a few counts of this clonotype. This chain links TRBV3-1 with TRBJ1-1; 9 bases agree with TRBD1. Germline CDR1 and CDR2: LGHDT and YNNKEL (reference sequence). The CDR3 covers 14 residues. V was clipped by 4 bases and J by 3 bases; unmatched bases: 3. The CDR3 DNA reads as TGTGCCAGCAGCCGCCGGGACAGGGACACTGAAGCTTTCTTT. Its translation is CASSRRDRDTEAFF.

V is TRBV19 and J is TRBJ2-5; a possible D gene is TRBD2 (5 bases). Trimming took 4 bases from V and 0 from J, leaving 15 bases between them. This CDR3 region has 16 residues. Germline V lookup: CDR1 LNHDA, CDR2 SQIVND (reference sequence). The CDR3 DNA follows: TGTGCCAGTAGTAGCACGGGGAACACCGACCAAGAGACCCAGTACTTC. The encoded protein is CASSSTGNTDQETQYF.

The chain links TRBV11-3 to TRBJ2-1, with D uncertain. Germline V CDR1 and CDR2: SGHNT, YENEEA. V was trimmed by 1 base and J by 5 bases, leaving 12 bases between them. The CDR3 extends over 15 amino acids. The CDR3 here is CASSLGQVWDNEQFF. CDR3 DNA sequence: TGTGCCAGCAGCTTAGGCCAGGTATGGGACAATGAGCAGTTCTTC.

The chain recombines TRBV6-1 with TRBJ2-1; D tentatively reads TRBD1 or TRBD2 (5 bases each). This CDR3 contains 14 residues. Germline CDR1 reads MNHNS; CDR2 reads SASEGT. Trimming removed 6 bases at V and 2 bases at J, with 11 bases between. CDR3: CASSSGTTYNEQFF. The CDR3 region has the DNA TGTGCCAGCAGCTCCGGGACCACCTACAATGAGCAGTTCTTC.

CDR3 coding DNA: TGTGCCAGCAGCGCCACCGGGACCCCGTCCCCCTCTGGGGCCAACGTCCTGACTTTC. This sequence encodes CASSATGTPSPSGANVLTF. V gene TRBV28 combines with J gene TRBJ2-6; TRBD1 or TRBD2 may be the D gene (5 bases each). Germline V gene lookup returns CDR1 MDHEN and CDR2 SYDVKM. CDR3 size: 19 residues. Trimming stripped 6 bases from V and 0 bases from J, with 21 bases between.

The chain uses TRBV5-1 and TRBJ2-7; possible D gene TRBD1, 6 bases. CDR3 size: 16 residues. In germline, CDR1 is SGHRS, CDR2 YFSETQ. Trimming took off 3 bases at V and 2 bases at J, with 18 bases between the two ends. The CDR3 region has the DNA TGCGCCAGCAGCTCTGGGGGCGGCAGGATAACCTACGAGCAGTACTTC. Residues: CASSSGGGRITYEQYF.

This sequence joins TRBV15 and TRBJ1-4, with a tentative D call TRBD1 (5 bases). V was cut by 0 bases and J by 10 bases, with 18 bases left in between. The CDR3 is 16 amino acids. Germline-derived CDR1 and CDR2 are LNHNV and YYDKDF (reference sequence). This CDR3 is CATSRDQGGILGKLFF. The CDR3 DNA reads as TGTGCCACCAGCAGAGATCAGGGCGGAATTCTTGGAAAACTGTTTTTT.

The V call is TRBV5-4, the J call TRBJ2-2, with D possibly matching TRBD2 (5 bases). CDR1 and CDR2 from the germline V gene are SGHNT and YYREEE (reference sequence). Trimming shortened V by 0 bases and J by 4 bases, and 7 bases separated the two germline ends. The CDR3 is made up of 14 amino acids. In DNA form, the CDR3 reads TGTGCCAGCAGCTTGGGGGGAGCCACCGGGGAGCTGTTTTTT. Its translation: CASSLGGATGELFF.

This chain uses TRBV29-1 with TRBJ2-1; 8 bases fit TRBD2. Trimming at V came to 2 bases and at J to 6 bases, leaving 6 bases not matched to a gene. There are 14 residues in the CDR3. The germline gives CDR1 SQVTM, CDR2 ANQGSEA. The CDR3 DNA sequence: TGCAGCGTTGAACAGCGGGAGAGGGGCAATGAGCAGTTCTTC. Its translation is CSVEQRERGNEQFF.

The chain recombines TRBV12-5 with TRBJ2-2; 7 bases agree with TRBD2. Germline CDR1 reads LGHNT; CDR2 reads FRNRAP. With V trimmed by 9 bases and J by 3 bases, 16 bases remained unmatched. This CDR3 is built from 17 residues. The DNA for the CDR3 is TGTGCTAGAACTAAGAAAAGCGGGAACCCCGACACCGGGGAGCTGTTTTTT. It codes for CARTKKSGNPDTGELFF.

This clonotype has at least ten counts. The J gene is TRBJ2-7, the V gene TRBV20-1; 9 bases are a match to TRBD1. The junction had 8 bases not matched to a gene; V was cut back by 1 base and J by 4 bases. The germline gives CDR1 DFQATT, CDR2 SNEGSKA (reference sequence). This CDR3 comprises 15 residues. The CDR3 DNA reads TGCAGTGCTAGAGGCCGGGACAGGGTCGTATACGAGCAGTACTTC. The encoded protein is CSARGRDRVVYEQYF.